This TCR beta chain is from a study of CD8 T cells in ankylosing spondylitis. The table lists this clonotype with many counts. The CDR3 runs 14 residues. The ends were cut back, 4 bases at V and 4 bases at J, with 12 bases in the middle. Germline CDR1 and CDR2: SGHRS and YFSETQ. Libraries of TCR beta came from quantitative 5'-RACE with molecular barcodes. TCRdb called the 5' RACE reads again in MiXCR, with one record for every CDR3 protein. Among about 64,000 distinct CDR3 sequences, about 6.2% were seen once, and the ten largest hold just under 5%. The chain uses TRBV5-1 and TRBJ2-1; weak D call: TRBD2 (5 bases). This sequence was found in a male donor with ankylosing spondylitis. The specimen was synovial fluid, either unsorted or a sorted T cell fraction (not recorded which). The CDR3 nucleotides are TGCGCCAGCAGCGAGGGTCCGATATACAATGAGCAGTTCTTC. It codes for CASSEGPIYNEQFF.